This T cell receptor (beta chain) was obtained from a study of blood T cell repertoires in COVID-19 (dated by TCRdb to 2020 to 2022). Concerning the study at large: Samples from collaborators originated in the United States, Italy and Spain and spanned both the acute and convalescent phases of COVID-19. The prospective study material was composed of cDNA or gDNA derived from T cells, B-cell-depleted T cells, or PBMCs. Subjects who had been exposed to COVID-19, were actively infected with it, or had recovered from it provided the deeply sampled blood TCRbeta repertoires that made up the dataset. A freely available public database, intended as a resource for researchers studying the immune response to SARS-CoV-2, is where the repertoires were released. The samples were drawn from the first 160 participants of the ongoing ImmuneRACE study and from 1,254 subjects provided by 6 global collaborators. The sample metadata nearly always contained a de-identified subject ID, COVID-19 status, age in years and sex. HLA class I and class II types, where available, came from metadata supplied by the sample provider rather than from assay-based typing.

Participants in the prospective study were enrolled through a virtual design, were aged about 18 to 89 years, and lived in some 24 United States geographic areas. Cohort assignment in the prospective study relied on participant-reported clinical history from a screening survey and a study questionnaire. Each participant in the prospective study had whole blood, serum and a nasopharyngeal or oropharyngeal swab collected by mobile phlebotomists. Additional blood draws and questionnaires over a 2-month period could optionally be provided by prospective study participants. Before DNA extraction, blood samples from the prospective study were shipped at room temperature or frozen. TCRbeta CDR3 regions were amplified from genomic DNA using the immunoSEQ Assay, a bias-controlled multiplex PCR. The authors processed their data as follows. The number of nucleated cells in each sample was estimated from the amplification of reference gene primers within the assay. Sequence reads were collapsed and filtered to measure the absolute abundance of every unique TCRbeta CDR3 rearrangement. For each sample, productive Simpson clonality was calculated as the square root of Simpson's diversity index across productive rearrangements. TCRdb provides this immuneACCESS table in a form limited to in-frame rearrangements. Some clones are lacking; in checked studies, under half of them reflect an unresolved V gene, and why the rest are absent is not known. V and J calls and clone size are given by that table; D and trimming were obtained from the DNA. Within this sample are 260,000 or so clones, with about 91% of them counted one time only. The top ten constitute roughly 1.2% of the sample.

Worth noting for this clone: Its binding antigen is unknown. The record has no base qualities; no much larger clone is one base away.

The cysteine opens and the phenylalanine closes a CDR3 of 12 amino acids. The DNA shown is the 36-base CDR3, in frame from base 1. From the germline V gene (reference sequence), CDR1 is WNHNN and CDR2 is SYGVQD. The germline ends are 4 bases apart after V is trimmed by 3 bases and J by 4 bases. What the work shows at the level of the full study, not this receptor alone: The amount of clinical and demographic metadata varied by source and participant and was provided uncurated.

The clonotype originates from a woman aged 40 to 49 with acute COVID-19. Here the chain combines TRBV10-1 and TRBJ2-1, with no confident D gene call. Material: PBMCs or T cells enriched from blood (not recorded which). CDR3 protein: CASSDRYNEQFF. The nucleotides read TGCGCCAGCAGTGACAGATACAATGAGCAGTTCTTC.